This entry lists 14 T cell receptor beta chains sequenced from one sample in a study of blood T cell repertoires in COVID-19. Libraries were prepared by immunoSEQ multiplex PCR; TCRdb keeps only in-frame clonotypes and omits some of them. The table lists about 130,000 clones, 86% of them singletons. Sequencing was done on a sample of PBMCs or T cells enriched from blood (not recorded which). Every receptor here comes from a woman aged 50 to 60 who had recovered from COVID-19.

V usage is TRBV6-5 and J usage is TRBJ1-1, with D uncertain. Germline V gene lookup returns CDR1 MNHEY and CDR2 SVGAGI. This CDR3 is 15 amino acids long. V shed 0 bases and J shed 1 base, with 9 bases lying between them. The CDR3 region has the DNA TGTGCCAGCAGTTACTCGGCCGCGGGGAACACTGAAGCTTTCTTT. Protein sequence: CASSYSAAGNTEAFF.

This chain links TRBV5-1 with TRBJ2-3, with 7 bases lining up with TRBD2. The germline V gene encodes CDR1 SGHRS and CDR2 YFSETQ. The CDR3 runs 12 residues. V trimming: 4 bases; J trimming: 10 bases; junction bases outside the gene matches: 6. The CDR3 region has the DNA TGCGCCAGCAGCGCATCGGGGGGTGCGCAGTATTTT. Its protein product is CASSASGGAQYF.

V and J are TRBV27 and TRBJ1-1, with D possibly being TRBD1 (6 bases). CDR3 size: 14 residues. The V and J ends lost 2 bases and 5 bases respectively, with 12 bases between them. Germline lookup yields CDR1 MNHEY and CDR2 SMNVEV (reference sequence). The CDR3 reads CASSLGQGSTEAFF. Here the CDR3 DNA reads TGTGCCAGCAGTTTAGGGCAGGGGAGTACTGAAGCTTTCTTT.

V is TRBV13 and J is TRBJ1-1; 8 bases align to TRBD1. CDR3 size: 15 residues. CDR1 is PRHDT and CDR2 is FYEKMQ in the germline V gene (reference sequence). V lost 3 bases, J lost 5 bases, and 8 bases stayed unmatched. Written as DNA, the CDR3 is TGTGCCAGCAGCTTCCCGGGACAGGAGGAAACTGAAGCTTTCTTT. It specifies CASSFPGQEETEAFF.

The chain joins TRBV2 to TRBJ2-7, with D perhaps matching TRBD2 (6 bases). The germline V gene encodes CDR1 SNHLY and CDR2 FYNNEI. CDR3 size: 13 residues. V was trimmed by 6 bases and J by 3 bases, leaving 12 bases between them. CDR3 loop: CASSRDGGYEQYF. For the CDR3, the DNA is TGTGCCAGCAGCCGGGACGGGGGCTACGAGCAGTACTTC.

The gene calls are TRBV3-1 (or the pseudogene TRBV3-2) and TRBJ2-3, with 12 positions matching TRBD2. CDR1 and CDR2 from the germline V gene are LGHDT and YNNKEL (reference sequence). The trim removed 4 bases at V and 1 base at J, leaving 12 bases unmatched. The CDR3 covers 19 residues. CDR3 amino acids: CASSPWTLAGGRGTDTQYF. The CDR3 DNA reads as TGTGCCAGCAGCCCCTGGACACTAGCGGGGGGTCGTGGCACAGATACGCAGTATTTT.

The chain joins TRBV6-4 to TRBJ1-2; D may be TRBD1 (5 bases). Trimming removed 6 bases at V and 13 bases at J, with 15 bases between. The CDR3 sequence is 11 residues long. Germline lookup yields CDR1 MRHNA and CDR2 SNTAGT. This chain's CDR3 is CASRQGSSFTF. CDR3 sequence (DNA): TGTGCCAGCAGGCAGGGCAGCTCCTTCACCTTC.

The V gene is TRBV18, the J gene TRBJ1-1, with D possibly TRBD1 on 5 matching bases. V dropped 2 bases and J dropped 11 bases, with 12 bases sitting between them. The CDR3 has 12 residues. The germline V gene encodes CDR1 KGHSH and CDR2 LQKENI. The chain's CDR3 is CASSPLGGEAFF. The CDR3 nucleotides read TGTGCCAGCTCACCATTGGGGGGTGAGGCTTTCTTT.

The chain employs TRBV4-2 and TRBJ2-3; TRBD2 aligns across 7 bases. This CDR3 spans 16 amino acids. Per the germline V gene, CDR1 is LGHNA and CDR2 is YNFKEQ. Trimming at V came to 2 bases and at J to 4 bases, leaving 9 bases not matched to a gene. The CDR3: CASSQLRGGVADTQYF. In DNA, the CDR3 is TGTGCCAGCAGCCAACTTAGGGGAGGGGTAGCAGATACGCAGTATTTT.

Here the CDR3 reads CASSLSRGRNGYTF. The CDR3 DNA reads as TGTGCCAGTAGCCTCTCCAGGGGAAGAAATGGCTACACCTTC. V usage is TRBV19 and J usage is TRBJ1-2; TRBD1 is a possible D gene (6 bases). CDR1 is LNHDA and CDR2 is SQIVND in the germline V gene (reference sequence). The CDR3 has 14 residues. V lost 6 bases to trimming and J lost 6 bases, with 17 bases between them.

The V call is TRBV2, the J call TRBJ2-7, with D perhaps TRBD1 (6 bases). The V and J ends lost 6 bases and 4 bases respectively, with 10 bases between them. The CDR3 extends over 12 amino acids. Per the germline V gene, CDR1 is SNHLY and CDR2 is FYNNEI. The CDR3 loop reads CASRGGSYEQYF. The CDR3 coding sequence is TGTGCCAGCAGAGGGGGATCGTACGAGCAGTACTTC.

This rearrangement joins TRBV27 to TRBJ1-1; D possibly corresponds to TRBD1 (5 bases). Trimming shortened V by 2 bases and J by 4 bases, and 23 bases separated the two germline ends. The CDR3 consists of 18 residues. From germline, CDR1 is MNHEY and CDR2 SMNVEV (reference sequence). The CDR3: CASSLRPGLVKRGTEAFF. As DNA, the CDR3 is TGTGCCAGCAGTTTACGTCCGGGACTCGTAAAAAGGGGCACTGAAGCTTTCTTT.

This chain uses TRBV19 with TRBJ2-7; 7 bases map to TRBD1. CDR1 and CDR2 from the germline V gene are LNHDA and SQIVND (reference sequence). CDR3 length: 14 amino acids. V was clipped by 2 bases and J by 2 bases; unmatched bases: 3. CDR3 DNA: TGTGCCAGTAGTATATTGGGGACAGCCTACGAGCAGTACTTC. Translated, it gives CASSILGTAYEQYF.

This chain joins TRBV27 and TRBJ1-5; TRBD1 might be the D (5 bases). With 0 bases removed from V and 0 bases from J, the gap between germline ends came to 6 bases. The CDR3 is made up of 15 amino acids. Germline V gives CDR1 MNHEY, CDR2 SMNVEV (reference sequence). CDR3 amino acids: CASSLSGASNQPQHF. As DNA, the CDR3 is TGTGCCAGCAGTTTATCTGGGGCTAGCAATCAGCCCCAGCATTTT.